The rows below give T cell receptor beta chains drawn from one sample of a study of blood T cells in healthy people across ages. TCRdb ran MiXCR on the 5' RACE reads and lists one entry per CDR3 protein. This table has 1.5 million to 2 million distinct CDR3 sequences, 28% appearing once. Sequencing input: blood. These receptors originate from a woman aged 25 to 39 in good health. CDR3s include the opening cysteine and the closing phenylalanine or tryptophan. Fields, in order: J gene, V gene, D gene, clone size, CDR3 protein, CDR3 DNA. The D gene is left open where the match is weak. Only part of the rows carry a size: once, few, many, or a class if the clone is expanded.

>TRBJ2-4|TRBV3-1|.|few
CASSPRHSVLAKSIQYF
TGTGCCAGCAGTCCACGCCACTCTGTCTTAGCCAAAAGCATTCAGTACTTC
>TRBJ2-5|TRBV12-3/TRBV12-4|.|many
CASSPDAAGQETQYF
TGTGCCAGCAGCCCAGACGCGGCTGGGCAAGAGACCCAGTACTTC
>TRBJ2-3|TRBV24-1|TRBD1|.
CATSRTGITDTQYF
TGTGCCACCAGTAGGACAGGGATTACAGATACGCAGTATTTT
>TRBJ1-1|TRBV12-3/TRBV12-4|.|.
CASSFRKSGEAFF
TGTGCCAGCAGTTTTCGGAAGTCGGGAGAAGCTTTCTTT
>TRBJ1-6|TRBV12-3/TRBV12-4|TRBD1|.
CASSYGTGFSPLHF
TGTGCCAGCAGTTACGGGACAGGGTTCTCACCCCTCCACTTT
>TRBJ2-3|TRBV20-1|TRBD1|few
CSETSGQGAVDTQYF
TGCAGTGAGACAAGTGGACAGGGGGCTGTAGATACGCAGTATTTT
>TRBJ2-5|TRBV5-1|.|.
CASSLLLGVETQYF
TGCGCCAGCAGCTTGCTTTTGGGCGTAGAGACCCAGTACTTC
>TRBJ2-4|TRBV6-5|.|few
CASSYSGSFLLIDEQYF
TGTGCCAGCAGTTACTCGGGGTCTTTTTTGCTTATCGATGAGCAGTACTTC
>TRBJ1-5|TRBV5-6|.|.
CASSLNFGDSNQPQHF
TGTGCCAGCAGCTTAAACTTCGGGGATAGCAATCAGCCCCAGCATTTT
>TRBJ2-6|TRBV5-6|.|many
CASSSHRSSGANVLTF
TGTGCCAGCAGCTCCCACAGGAGCTCTGGGGCCAACGTCCTGACTTTC
>TRBJ2-1|TRBV5-1|TRBD1|few
CASSPGQNEQFF
TGCGCCAGCAGCCCGGGACAGAATGAGCAGTTCTTC
>TRBJ1-2|TRBV3-1|TRBD1|.
CASSQDEGQAYGYTF
TGTGCCAGCAGCCAAGATGAAGGACAGGCTTATGGCTACACCTTC
>TRBJ1-2|TRBV20-1|.|few
CSANPPGPNYGYTF
TGCAGTGCTAACCCCCCAGGCCCTAACTATGGCTACACCTTC
>TRBJ1-2|TRBV30|.|once
CAWIDPALGYGYTF
TGTGCCTGGATAGACCCTGCGTTGGGCTATGGCTACACCTTC
>TRBJ1-1|TRBV27|.|many
CASSSRPNTEAFF
TGTGCCAGCAGTTCGCGACCAAACACTGAAGCTTTCTTT
>TRBJ1-4|TRBV4-1|TRBD1|many
CASRGQGNEKLFF
TGCGCCAGCAGGGGACAGGGGAATGAAAAACTGTTTTTT
>TRBJ2-3|TRBV29-1|TRBD2|few
CSVTTAGGATDTQYF
TGCAGCGTTACGACGGCGGGGGGCGCCACAGATACGCAGTATTTT
>TRBJ2-1|TRBV9|.|few
CASSVASGPYNEQFF
TGTGCCAGCAGCGTGGCCAGCGGCCCCTACAATGAGCAGTTCTTC
>TRBJ1-1|TRBV3-1|.|.
CASSQLQVNTEAFF
TGTGCCAGCAGCCAACTCCAGGTGAACACTGAAGCTTTCTTT
>TRBJ2-5|TRBV9|.|.
CASSAANFYNPQYF
TGTGCCAGCAGCGCCGCTAACTTTTACAACCCGCAGTACTTC
>TRBJ2-1|TRBV5-1|.|few
CSSSLRGPEYNEQFF
TGCTCCAGCAGCTTGAGGGGACCGGAATACAATGAGCAGTTCTTC
>TRBJ2-7|TRBV7-2|.|many
CASSLVSLYEQYF
TGTGCCAGCAGCTTAGTCAGTCTCTACGAGCAGTACTTC